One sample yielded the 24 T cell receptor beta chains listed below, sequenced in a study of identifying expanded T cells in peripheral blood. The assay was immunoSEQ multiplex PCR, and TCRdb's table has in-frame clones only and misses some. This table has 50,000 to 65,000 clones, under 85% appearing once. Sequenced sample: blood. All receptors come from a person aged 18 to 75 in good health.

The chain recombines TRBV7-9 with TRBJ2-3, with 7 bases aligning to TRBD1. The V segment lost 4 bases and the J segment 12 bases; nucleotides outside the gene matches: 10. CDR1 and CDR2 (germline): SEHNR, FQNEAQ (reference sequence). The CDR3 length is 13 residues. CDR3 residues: CASSSGEGAHQYF. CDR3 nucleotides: TGTGCCAGCAGCTCCGGCGAGGGGGCACATCAGTATTTT.

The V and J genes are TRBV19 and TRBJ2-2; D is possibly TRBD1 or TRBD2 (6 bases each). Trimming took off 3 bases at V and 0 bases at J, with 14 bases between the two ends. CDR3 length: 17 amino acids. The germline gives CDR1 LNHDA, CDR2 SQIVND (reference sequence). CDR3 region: CASSMGLGGANTGELFF. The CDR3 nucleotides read TGTGCCAGTAGTATGGGGTTGGGGGGCGCGAACACCGGGGAGCTGTTTTTT.

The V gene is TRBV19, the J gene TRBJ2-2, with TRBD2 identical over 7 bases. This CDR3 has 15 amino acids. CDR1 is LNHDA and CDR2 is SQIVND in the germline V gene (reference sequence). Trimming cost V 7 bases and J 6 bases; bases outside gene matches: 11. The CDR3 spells CASTVGGSPPGELFF. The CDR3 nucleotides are TGTGCCAGTACCGTCGGGGGGTCTCCACCCGGGGAGCTGTTTTTT.

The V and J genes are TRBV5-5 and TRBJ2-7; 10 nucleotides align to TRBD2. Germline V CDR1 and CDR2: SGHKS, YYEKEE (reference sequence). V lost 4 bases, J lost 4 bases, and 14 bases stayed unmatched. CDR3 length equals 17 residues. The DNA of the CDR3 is TGTGCCAGCAGCCCCTTTTCCGTAGCGGGAGGACAGTACGAGCAGTACTTC. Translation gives CASSPFSVAGGQYEQYF.

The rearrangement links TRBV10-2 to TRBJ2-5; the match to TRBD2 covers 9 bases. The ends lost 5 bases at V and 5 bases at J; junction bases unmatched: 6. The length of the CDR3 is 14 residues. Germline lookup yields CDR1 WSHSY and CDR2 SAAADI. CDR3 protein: CASSRGAGGETQYF. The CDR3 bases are TGCGCCAGCAGTCGGGGGGCGGGGGGGGAGACCCAGTACTTC.

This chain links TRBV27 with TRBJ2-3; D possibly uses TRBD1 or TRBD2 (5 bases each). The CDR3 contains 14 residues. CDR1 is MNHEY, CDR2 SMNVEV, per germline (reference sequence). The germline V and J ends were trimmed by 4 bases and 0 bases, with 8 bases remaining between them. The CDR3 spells CASSSRGSTDTQYF. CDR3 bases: TGTGCCAGCAGTTCTCGGGGCAGCACAGATACGCAGTATTTT.

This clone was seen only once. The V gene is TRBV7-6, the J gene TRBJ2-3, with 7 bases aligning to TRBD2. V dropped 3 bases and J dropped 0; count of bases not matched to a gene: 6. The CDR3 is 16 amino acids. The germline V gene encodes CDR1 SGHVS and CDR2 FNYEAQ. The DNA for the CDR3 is TGTGCCAGCAGCTTGTTGCTAGCGGCTAGCACAGATACGCAGTATTTT. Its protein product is CASSLLLAASTDTQYF.

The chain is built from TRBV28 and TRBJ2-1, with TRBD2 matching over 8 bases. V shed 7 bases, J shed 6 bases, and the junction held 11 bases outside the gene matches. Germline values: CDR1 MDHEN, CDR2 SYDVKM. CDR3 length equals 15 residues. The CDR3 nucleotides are TGTGCCAGCACCATGCGGGGGGCAAAAGGCAATGAGCAGTTCTTC. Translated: CASTMRGAKGNEQFF. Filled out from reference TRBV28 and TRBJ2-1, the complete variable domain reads DVKVTQSSRYLVKRTGEKVFLECVQDMDHENMFWYRQDPGLGLRLIYFSYDVKMKEKGDIPEGYSVSREKKERFSLILESASTNQTSMYLCASTMRGAKGNEQFFGPGTRLTVL.

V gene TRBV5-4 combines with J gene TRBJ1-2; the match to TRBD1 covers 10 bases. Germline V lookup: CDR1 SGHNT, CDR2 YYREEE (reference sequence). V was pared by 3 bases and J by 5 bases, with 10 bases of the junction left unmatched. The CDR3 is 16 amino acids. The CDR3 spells CASSSPGQGIGYGYTF. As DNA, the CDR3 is TGTGCCAGCAGCTCCCCGGGACAGGGGATAGGGTATGGCTACACCTTC.

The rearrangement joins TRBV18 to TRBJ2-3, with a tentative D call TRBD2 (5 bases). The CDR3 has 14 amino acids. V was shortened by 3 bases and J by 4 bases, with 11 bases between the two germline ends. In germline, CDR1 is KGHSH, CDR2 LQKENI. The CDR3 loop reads CASSPPSSSDTQYF. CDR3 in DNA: TGTGCCAGCTCACCGCCTAGCTCATCAGATACGCAGTATTTT. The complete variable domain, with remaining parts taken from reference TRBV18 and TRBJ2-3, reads NAGVMQNPRHLVRRRGQEARLRCSPMKGHSHVYWYRQLPEEGLKFMVYLQKENIIDESGMPKERFSAEFPKEGPSILRIQQVVRGDSAAYFCASSPPSSSDTQYFGPGTRLTVL.

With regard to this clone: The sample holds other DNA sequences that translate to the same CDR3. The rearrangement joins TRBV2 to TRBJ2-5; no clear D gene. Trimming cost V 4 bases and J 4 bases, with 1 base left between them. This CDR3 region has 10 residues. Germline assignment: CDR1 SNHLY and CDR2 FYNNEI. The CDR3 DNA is TGTGCCAGCAGTGGAGAGACCCAGTACTTC. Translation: CASSGETQYF.

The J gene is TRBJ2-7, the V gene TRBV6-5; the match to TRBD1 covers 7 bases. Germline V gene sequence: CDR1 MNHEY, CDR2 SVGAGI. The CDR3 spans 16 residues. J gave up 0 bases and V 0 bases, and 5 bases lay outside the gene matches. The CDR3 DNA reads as TGTGCCAGCAGTTACTCGCTAGGGACAGCCTCCTACGAGCAGTACGTC. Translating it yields CASSYSLGTASYEQYV.

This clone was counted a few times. The CDR3: CAIASGGSYNEQFF. The CDR3 bases are TGTGCCATTGCTAGCGGGGGCTCCTACAATGAGCAGTTCTTC. This chain uses TRBV6-1 with TRBJ2-1, with TRBD2 identical over 10 bases. From germline, CDR1 is MNHNS and CDR2 SASEGT. V was clipped by 10 bases and J by 0 bases; unmatched bases: 3. The CDR3 is 14 residues long.

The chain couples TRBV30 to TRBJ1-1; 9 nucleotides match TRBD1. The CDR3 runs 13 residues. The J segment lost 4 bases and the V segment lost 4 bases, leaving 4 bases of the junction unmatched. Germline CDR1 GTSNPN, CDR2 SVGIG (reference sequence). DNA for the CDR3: TGTGCCTGGAAGAGACAGGGGGGCACTGAAGCTTTCTTT. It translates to CAWKRQGGTEAFF. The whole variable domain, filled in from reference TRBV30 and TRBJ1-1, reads SQTIHQWPATLVQPVGSPLSLECTVEGTSNPNLYWYRQAAGRGLQLLFYSVGIGQISSEVPQNLSASRPQDRQFILSSKKLLLSDSGFYLCAWKRQGGTEAFFGQGTRLTVV.

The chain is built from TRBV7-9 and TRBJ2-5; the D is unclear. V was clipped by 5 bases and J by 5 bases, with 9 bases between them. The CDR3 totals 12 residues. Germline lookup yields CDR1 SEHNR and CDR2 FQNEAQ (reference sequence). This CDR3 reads CASSPSRETQYF. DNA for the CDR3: TGTGCCAGCAGCCCCAGCCGGGAGACCCAGTACTTC.

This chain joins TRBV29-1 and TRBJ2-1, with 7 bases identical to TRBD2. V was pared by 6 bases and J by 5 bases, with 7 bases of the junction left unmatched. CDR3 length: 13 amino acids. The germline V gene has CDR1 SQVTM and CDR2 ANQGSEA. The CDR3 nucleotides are TGCAGCGTCCGCCGCGGGAGTAACAATGAGCAGTTCTTC. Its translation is CSVRRGSNNEQFF.

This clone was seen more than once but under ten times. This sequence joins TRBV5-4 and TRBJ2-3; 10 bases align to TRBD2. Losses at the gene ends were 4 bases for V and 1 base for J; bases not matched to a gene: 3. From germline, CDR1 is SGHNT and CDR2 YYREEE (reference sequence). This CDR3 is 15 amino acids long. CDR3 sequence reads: CASSLAGVGTDTQYF. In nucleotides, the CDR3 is TGTGCCAGCAGCCTAGCGGGAGTTGGCACAGATACGCAGTATTTT.

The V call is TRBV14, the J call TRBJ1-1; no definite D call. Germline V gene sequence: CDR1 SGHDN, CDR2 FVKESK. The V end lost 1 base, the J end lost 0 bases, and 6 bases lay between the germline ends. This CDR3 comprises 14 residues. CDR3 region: CASSQAGMNTEAFF. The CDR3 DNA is TGTGCCAGCAGCCAAGCGGGCATGAACACTGAAGCTTTCTTT.

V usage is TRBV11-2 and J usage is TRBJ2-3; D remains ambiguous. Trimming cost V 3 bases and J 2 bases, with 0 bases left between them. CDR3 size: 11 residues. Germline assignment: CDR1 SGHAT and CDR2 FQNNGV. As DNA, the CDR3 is TGTGCCAGCAGCTTCACAGATACGCAGTATTTT. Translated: CASSFTDTQYF.

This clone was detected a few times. The DNA of the CDR3 is TGTGCCAGCAGCAAAGAGGGGACTAGCGGGATCTCCTACGAGCAGTACTTC. Encoded protein: CASSKEGTSGISYEQYF. The chain uses TRBV21-1 and TRBJ2-7; the D call of TRBD2 is as the table states it, not checked on the DNA. TRBV21-1 is described as a pseudogene. This CDR3 is built from 17 residues.

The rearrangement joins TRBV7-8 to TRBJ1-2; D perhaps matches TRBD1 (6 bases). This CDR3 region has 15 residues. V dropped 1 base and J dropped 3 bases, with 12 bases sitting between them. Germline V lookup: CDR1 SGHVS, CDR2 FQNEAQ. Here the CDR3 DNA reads TGTGCCAGCAGCTTAGGTTCGGGGGGCCACTATGGCTACACCTTC. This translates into CASSLGSGGHYGYTF.

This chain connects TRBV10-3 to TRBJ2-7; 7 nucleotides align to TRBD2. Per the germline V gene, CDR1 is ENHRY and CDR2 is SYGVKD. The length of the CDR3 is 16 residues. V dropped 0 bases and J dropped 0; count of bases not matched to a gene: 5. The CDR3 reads CAISESKGGSSYEQYF. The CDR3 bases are TGTGCCATCAGTGAGTCGAAGGGCGGGAGCTCCTACGAGCAGTACTTC.

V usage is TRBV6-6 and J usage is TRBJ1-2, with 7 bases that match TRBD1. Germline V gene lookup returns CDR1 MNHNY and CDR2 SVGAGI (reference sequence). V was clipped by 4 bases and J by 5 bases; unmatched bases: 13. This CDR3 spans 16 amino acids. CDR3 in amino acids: CASSSSTLQGKYGYTF. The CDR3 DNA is TGTGCCAGCAGTTCGTCTACATTACAGGGGAAATATGGCTACACCTTC.

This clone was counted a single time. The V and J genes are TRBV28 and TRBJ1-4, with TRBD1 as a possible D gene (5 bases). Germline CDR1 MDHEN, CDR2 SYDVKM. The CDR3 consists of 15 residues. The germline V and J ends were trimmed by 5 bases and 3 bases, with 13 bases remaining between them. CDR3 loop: CASSTTLGPNEKLFF. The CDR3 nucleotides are TGTGCCAGCAGTACTACCTTGGGGCCTAATGAAAAACTGTTTTTT.